This T cell receptor (beta chain) was sequenced for a study of technical replicates of blood from four donors. Some clones are missing from TCRdb's copy, which holds only in-frame ones; the method was immunoSEQ multiplex PCR. The profile covers more than 70,000 clones, with just over 95% appearing a single time and about 0.2% taken by the ten largest. The germline gives CDR1 SGHNT, CDR2 YYREEE (reference sequence). V trimming: 4 bases; J trimming: 1 base; junction bases outside the gene matches: 5. The CDR3 runs to 15 residues. The specimen was T cells isolated from PBMCs. The rearrangement links TRBV5-4 to TRBJ2-7; 10 nucleotides align to TRBD1. The receptor was isolated from a human donor in good health. The CDR3 sequence: CASSRGQGHSYEQYF. In nucleotides, the CDR3 is TGTGCCAGCAGCCGGGGACAGGGGCATTCCTACGAGCAGTACTTC.